The T cell receptor (beta chain) described here comes from a study of CD8 T cells in ankylosing spondylitis. Broader study findings: Reportedly, disease-linked clones are significantly enriched in ankylosing spondylitis patients' matched synovial fluid. Seemingly characteristic of ankylosing spondylitis blood was a TCR beta motif consisting of about 8 highly homologous variants.

Quantitative 5'-RACE with molecular barcodes generated TCR beta libraries. TCRdb reanalysed the 5' RACE reads using MiXCR and keeps one entry per CDR3 protein. The sample consists of more than 300,000 distinct CDR3 sequences, approximately 10% of them appearing once. This clonotype was recorded many times. The antigen is not known. The CDR3 has 15 amino acids. Germline V gives CDR1 SGHRS, CDR2 YFSETQ. V lost 3 bases and J lost 7; bases outside the gene matches: 7. The chain carries TRBV5-1 and TRBJ1-6; 7 nucleotides agree with TRBD1. Input material: blood, either unsorted or a sorted T cell fraction (not recorded which). The clonotype was recovered from a female donor with ankylosing spondylitis or in good health (not recorded which). The CDR3 DNA is TGCGCCAGCAGCTCTCGACAGGGTGAAAATTCACCCCTCCACTTT. Translated: CASSSRQGENSPLHF.